The 23 T cell receptor beta chains below come from one sample, sequenced in a study of cytotoxic CD8 clonotypes in ibrutinib-treated CLL. Here immunoSEQ multiplex PCR was the method, and the copy in TCRdb shows in-frame clones only, minus some. This sample has just over 200,000 clones, with 70% to 75% found just once. The material sequenced was PBMCs, taken after 12 months of ibrutinib treatment. These receptors all stem from a human donor with chronic lymphocytic leukemia.

This clone turned up a few times. The rearrangement joins TRBV5-1 to TRBJ1-3; TRBD1 is a possible D gene (5 bases). The CDR3 has 14 amino acids. Germline V gene lookup returns CDR1 SGHRS and CDR2 YFSETQ. V lost 2 bases, J lost 8 bases, and 14 bases lay in between. The CDR3 DNA reads as TGCGCCAGCAGCTTCGGTGGCAGGGCTGACACCATATATTTT. Its protein is CASSFGGRADTIYF.

The gene calls are TRBV2 and TRBJ2-2, with 14 bases fitting TRBD2. Germline CDR1 reads SNHLY; CDR2 reads FYNNEI. The CDR3 spans 16 residues. V dropped 10 bases and J dropped 2; count of bases not matched to a gene: 6. The CDR3 here is CATSGLAGANTGELFF. The CDR3, as DNA: TGTGCCACCTCGGGACTAGCGGGAGCCAACACCGGGGAGCTGTTTTTT. Variable domain in full (rest from reference TRBV2 and TRBJ2-2): EPEVTQTPSHQVTQMGQEVILRCVPISNHLYFYWYRQILGQKVEFLVSFYNNEISEKSEIFDDQFSVERPDGSNFTLKIRSTKLEDSAMYFCATSGLAGANTGELFFGEGSRLTVL.

This clone turned up a few times. The rearrangement uses TRBV7-2 and TRBJ2-4; 7 bases match TRBD1. CDR3 length: 14 amino acids. After removal of 5 bases from V and 9 bases from J, the junction contained 10 bases not matched to a gene. Per the germline V gene, CDR1 is SGHTA and CDR2 is FQGNSA. The CDR3 region is CASSPLQGRSIQYF. The CDR3 DNA reads TGTGCCAGCAGCCCATTACAGGGGCGTAGCATTCAGTACTTC.

V and J are TRBV30 and TRBJ1-5; D possibly corresponds to TRBD1 (5 bases). The CDR3 covers 13 residues. The germline CDR1 and CDR2 sequences are GTSNPN and SVGIG (reference sequence). CDR3 region: CAQGRKGNQPQHF. CDR3 nucleotides: TGTGCTCAGGGCAGGAAAGGCAATCAGCCCCAGCATTTT.

The chain links TRBV9 to TRBJ1-4; no clear D. The V gene lost 5 bases and the J gene lost 7 bases, with 18 bases spanning the gap. CDR1 SGDLS and CDR2 YYNGEE come from the germline V gene. The length of the CDR3 is 15 residues. CDR3 amino acids: CASSVSGTPGEKLFF. CDR3 DNA: TGTGCCAGCAGTGTCTCTGGTACCCCGGGTGAAAAACTGTTTTTT.

In the case of this clone: At one of its ends the junction is not consistent with the germline gene, which may arise from a read error. The genes are TRBV7-7 and TRBJ2-1; either TRBD1 or TRBD2 may fit D (5 bases each). This CDR3 has 16 amino acids. CDR1 SSHAT and CDR2 FNYEAQ come from the germline V gene (reference sequence). The CDR3 coding sequence is TGTGCTAGCAGCTTAGTTTGGGGCGCGGGCTACAATGAGCAGTTCTTC. The encoded protein is CASSLVWGAGYNEQFF.

This clone was detected only a few times. The V and J genes are TRBV30 and TRBJ1-6; D gene uncertain. Germline-derived CDR1 and CDR2 are GTSNPN and SVGIG (reference sequence). The CDR3 sequence is 14 residues long. The germline V and J ends were trimmed by 3 bases and 7 bases, with 13 bases remaining between them. The CDR3 DNA reads as TGTGCCTGGAGCCTTCGAATGGGAAATTCACCCCTCCACTTT. Amino acid sequence: CAWSLRMGNSPLHF. The entire variable domain, with the rest obtained from reference TRBV30 and TRBJ1-6, is as follows: SQTIHQWPATLVQPVGSPLSLECTVEGTSNPNLYWYRQAAGRGLQLLFYSVGIGQISSEVPQNLSASRPQDRQFILSSKKLLLSDSGFYLCAWSLRMGNSPLHFGNGTRLTVT.

V and J are TRBV28 and TRBJ2-4, with D possibly matching TRBD1 (6 bases). CDR1 is MDHEN, CDR2 SYDVKM, per germline. Trimming removed 6 bases at V and 3 bases at J, with 18 bases between. This CDR3 is 16 amino acids long. The CDR3, as DNA: TGTGCCAGCAGCCCTGGAGAGGTAGGGGGCAAAAACATTCAGTACTTC. This encodes CASSPGEVGGKNIQYF. The full variable domain, completed using reference TRBV28 and TRBJ2-4, is DVKVTQSSRYLVKRTGEKVFLECVQDMDHENMFWYRQDPGLGLRLIYFSYDVKMKEKGDIPEGYSVSREKKERFSLILESASTNQTSMYLCASSPGEVGGKNIQYFGAGTRLSVL.

V gene TRBV5-1 combines with J gene TRBJ2-1, with D tentatively TRBD1 (5 bases). The CDR3 length is 14 residues. Germline CDR1 SGHRS, CDR2 YFSETQ. V lost 3 bases and J 4 bases, leaving 11 bases between the germline ends. This CDR3 reads CASSSDRGYNEQFF. In DNA form, the CDR3 reads TGCGCCAGCAGCTCTGATAGGGGTTACAATGAGCAGTTCTTC.

In its sample, this clone was seen a few times. This chain joins TRBV27 and TRBJ2-5; D gene uncertain. V lost 0 bases and J 5 bases, leaving 7 bases between the germline ends. Germline V gene sequence: CDR1 MNHEY, CDR2 SMNVEV (reference sequence). The CDR3 runs 13 residues. CDR3 loop: CASSLSRQETQYF. For the CDR3, the DNA is TGTGCCAGCAGTTTATCGCGTCAGGAGACCCAGTACTTC.

This clone was seen a few times. The gene calls are TRBV5-6 and TRBJ1-2; 9 bases agree with TRBD1. The V gene end was trimmed by 3 bases and the J gene end by 6 bases; junction bases not matched to a gene: 12. The CDR3 runs 16 residues. Looked up from germline, CDR1 is SGHDT and CDR2 is YYEEEE. The CDR3 spells CASSSTLIRQGDGYTF. The CDR3 DNA sequence: TGTGCCAGCAGCTCGACCCTAATCCGACAGGGGGATGGCTACACCTTC.

The rearrangement uses TRBV19 and TRBJ1-3; D is unresolved. CDR1 and CDR2 from the germline V gene are LNHDA and SQIVND (reference sequence). This CDR3 comprises 13 residues. V was clipped by 9 bases and J by 4 bases, with 13 bases between them. The DNA of the CDR3 is TGTGCCAGCGGGAATGTGGGGGGAAACACCATATATTTT. Translation gives CASGNVGGNTIYF.

The J gene is TRBJ2-3, the V gene TRBV11-1, with unresolved D. Trimming removed 3 bases from V and 0 bases from J, with 7 bases in between. The CDR3 contains 14 residues. CDR1 is SGHAT, CDR2 FQDESV, per germline (reference sequence). CDR3 in DNA: TGTGCCAGCAGCTTGGCGGTTAGCACAGATACGCAGTATTTT. This sequence encodes CASSLAVSTDTQYF.

The V gene is TRBV7-2, the J gene TRBJ2-5; 7 bases match TRBD2. After removal of 5 bases from V and 5 bases from J, the junction contained 5 bases not matched to a gene. This CDR3 region has 13 residues. The germline V gene encodes CDR1 SGHTA and CDR2 FQGNSA. The CDR3: CASSPREGETQYF. Written as DNA, the CDR3 is TGTGCCAGCAGCCCGAGGGAGGGGGAGACCCAGTACTTC. The entire variable domain, with the rest obtained from reference TRBV7-2 and TRBJ2-5, is as follows: GAGVSQSPSNKVTEKGKDVELRCDPISGHTALYWYRQSLGQGLEFLIYFQGNSAPDKSGLPSDRFSAERTGGSVSTLTIQRTQQEDSAVYLCASSPREGETQYFGPGTRLLVL.

This clone has a handful of counts. The rearrangement uses TRBV6-5 and TRBJ1-2; no clear D gene. V lost 6 bases and J 7 bases, leaving 15 bases between the germline ends. The CDR3 totals 13 residues. Looked up from germline, CDR1 is MNHEY and CDR2 is SVGAGI. The CDR3 protein is CASRGQLSGGYTF. The CDR3 bases are TGTGCCAGCAGAGGCCAGCTCTCCGGTGGCTACACCTTC.

The CDR3 DNA reads as TGCGCCAGCAGCCAAGCCCTCGGCGGGTTCTACGAGCAGTACTTC. Translating it yields CASSQALGGFYEQYF. The chain carries TRBV4-1 and TRBJ2-7; weak D call: TRBD2 (5 bases). Trimming removed 1 base at V and 3 bases at J, with 13 bases between. CDR1 MGHRA and CDR2 YSYEKL come from the germline V gene. There are 15 residues in the CDR3.

The V call is TRBV25-1, the J call TRBJ2-5; 9 bases map to TRBD2. Germline trimming cut 4 bases from V and 4 bases from J; bases unmatched to any gene: 10. CDR1 and CDR2 from the germline V gene are MGHDK and SYGVNS. The CDR3 covers 16 residues. The CDR3: CASSAWVTSGSETQYF. Written as DNA, the CDR3 is TGTGCCAGCAGTGCCTGGGTGACTAGCGGTTCAGAGACCCAGTACTTC.

The V gene is TRBV30, the J gene TRBJ1-1; possible D gene TRBD1, 5 bases. Trimming shortened V by 0 bases and J by 11 bases, and 16 bases separated the two germline ends. The CDR3 contains 13 residues. CDR1 is GTSNPN, CDR2 SVGIG, per germline (reference sequence). The CDR3 DNA sequence: TGTGCCTGGAGTGTGGGGGACCCGAGTGTGGCTTTCTTT. This sequence encodes CAWSVGDPSVAFF. Full variable domain (rest looked up from reference TRBV30 and TRBJ1-1): SQTIHQWPATLVQPVGSPLSLECTVEGTSNPNLYWYRQAAGRGLQLLFYSVGIGQISSEVPQNLSASRPQDRQFILSSKKLLLSDSGFYLCAWSVGDPSVAFFGQGTRLTVV.

Comment on this clone: The same CDR3 can be traced to other DNA sequences in this sample. The rearrangement joins TRBV5-1 to TRBJ1-2; TRBD1 aligns across 9 bases. The CDR3 is made up of 13 amino acids. From germline, CDR1 is SGHRS and CDR2 YFSETQ. V lost 3 bases to trimming and J lost 5 bases; unmatched junction nucleotides: 2. The CDR3 loop is CASSSGQGYGYTF. CDR3 DNA sequence: TGCGCCAGCAGCTCGGGACAGGGATATGGCTACACCTTC. The full variable domain, with the rest looked up from reference TRBV5-1 and TRBJ1-2, is KAGVTQTPRYLIKTRGQQVTLSCSPISGHRSVSWYQQTPGQGLQFLFEYFSETQRNKGNFPGRFSGRQFSNSRSEMNVSTLELGDSALYLCASSSGQGYGYTFGSGTRLTVV.

This chain joins TRBV29-1 and TRBJ1-1, with D possibly TRBD1 on 5 matching bases. Trimming took off 5 bases at V and 7 bases at J, with 14 bases between the two ends. The germline V gene encodes CDR1 SQVTM and CDR2 ANQGSEA. The CDR3 is 12 amino acids. The DNA for the CDR3 is TGCAGCGTTCCGGGACCTAGGGGTGAAGCTTTCTTT. Amino acid sequence: CSVPGPRGEAFF. Supplemented by reference TRBV29-1 and TRBJ1-1, the full variable domain reads SAVISQKPSRDICQRGTSLTIQCQVDSQVTMMFWYRQQPGQSLTLIATANQGSEATYESGFVIDKFPISRPNLTFSTLTVSNMSPEDSSIYLCSVPGPRGEAFFGQGTRLTVV.

The chain carries TRBV5-4 and TRBJ2-7; unclear D gene. The CDR3 extends over 14 amino acids. Trimming took off 0 bases at V and 3 bases at J, with 10 bases between the two ends. Germline V gene data show CDR1 as SGHNT and CDR2 as YYREEE (reference sequence). The CDR3 nucleotides are TGTGCCAGCAGCTTGGGGAAGGGATACTACGAGCAGTACTTC. This sequence encodes CASSLGKGYYEQYF. The whole variable domain, remainder taken from reference TRBV5-4 and TRBJ2-7, is ETGVTQSPTHLIKTRGQQVTLRCSSQSGHNTVSWYQQALGQGPQFIFQYYREEENGRGNFPPRFSGLQFPNYSSELNVNALELDDSALYLCASSLGKGYYEQYFGPGTRLTVT.

The rearrangement uses TRBV5-1 and TRBJ2-7; D perhaps matches TRBD1 (6 bases). The length of the CDR3 is 13 residues. Trimming removed 7 bases from V and 0 bases from J, with 11 bases in between. From germline, CDR1 is SGHRS and CDR2 YFSETQ. CDR3 nucleotide sequence: TGCGCCAGCGGGGAACAGGGCTCCTACGAGCAGTACTTC. Encoded protein: CASGEQGSYEQYF.

This clone was seen once. The chain has TRBV7-2 and TRBJ1-4, with D uncertain. Per the germline V gene, CDR1 is SGHTA and CDR2 is FQGNSA. Trimming pared 0 bases from V and 0 bases from J, leaving 8 bases between. This CDR3 spans 16 amino acids. The CDR3 DNA reads as TGTGCCAGCAGCTTAGCCCGTATAGCAACTAATGAAAAACTGTTTTTT. The encoded protein is CASSLARIATNEKLFF.